The entry below describes one TCR beta chain. The antigen remains undetermined. The data belong to a study of PD-1 blockade in classical Hodgkin lymphoma. Looking at the study overall: Patients were given intravenous nivolumab, 3 mg/kg, every 2 weeks.

With no exception, relapse followed autologous stem cell transplantation in all patients, and brentuximab vedotin exposure varied. The best responses consisted of complete response, partial response or progressive disease. TCRdb's table, derived via immunoSEQ multiplex PCR, lists solely in-frame clones and lacks some. The sample lists 75,000 to 100,000 clones; about four fifths were seen once. Looked up from germline, CDR1 is SNHLY and CDR2 is FYNNEI. J lost 1 base, V lost 5 bases, and 3 bases had no gene match. CDR3 length: 15 residues. Findings and caveats of the study: The study found complete responders had baseline diversity similar to newly diagnosed patients.

The gene calls are TRBV2 and TRBJ2-7; TRBD2 matches 12 bases. The source material was peripheral blood mononuclear cells (PBMCs), sampled before the second cycle of nivolumab. The sequence came from a human donor with classical Hodgkin lymphoma. The CDR3 nucleotides are TGTGCCAGCAGTAGAGGACTAGCGGGATCCTACGAGCAGTACTTC. Translation: CASSRGLAGSYEQYF.